Reported below is one TCR beta chain. The data belong to a study of OX40 agonist ivuxolimab in advanced cancers. From germline, CDR1 is SGHDT and CDR2 YYEEEE. With 4 bases removed from V and 2 bases from J, the gap between germline ends came to 16 bases. The CDR3 runs 16 residues. TCRdb's table, derived via immunoSEQ multiplex PCR, lists solely in-frame clones and lacks some. The table lists about 82,000 clones, approximately 82% of them singletons. The sequence came from an adult with an advanced solid tumor such as melanoma, head and neck, liver or kidney cancer. The chain couples TRBV5-6 to TRBJ1-3, with D uncertain. Sequenced here: CD4+ or CD8+ T cells sorted from blood, sampled in a trial of the OX40 agonist ivuxolimab. This CDR3 reads CASSPRGYPPGNTIYF. DNA of the CDR3: TGTGCCAGCAGCCCCCGCGGGTACCCACCTGGAAACACCATATATTTT.